These 30 T cell receptor beta chains were all obtained from the same sample, sequenced in a study of blood T cell repertoires in COVID-19. Assay used: immunoSEQ multiplex PCR; TCRdb lists only in-frame clones, some missing. The profile shows some 72,000 clones, 86% of them singletons. The sequencing input was peripheral blood. The receptor source for this set is a man aged 45-60 years with active or convalescent COVID-19.

The rearrangement links TRBV18 to TRBJ2-5, with 7 bases aligning to TRBD1. The CDR3 consists of 14 residues. V gave up 3 bases and J gave up 0 bases; unmatched junction bases: 1. From germline, CDR1 is KGHSH and CDR2 LQKENI. Here the CDR3 DNA reads TGTGCCAGCTCACCGGGGACAGACCAAGAGACCCAGTACTTC. Encoded protein: CASSPGTDQETQYF.

V and J are TRBV27 and TRBJ2-7; possible D gene TRBD1, 6 bases. The V gene's germline CDR1 is MNHEY and CDR2 SMNVEV (reference sequence). Trimming took 5 bases from V and 4 from J, leaving 12 bases between them. CDR3 length: 13 amino acids. The CDR3 loop reads CASSRQEAYEQYF. The DNA of the CDR3 is TGTGCCAGCAGTCGACAGGAGGCTTACGAGCAGTACTTC.

The chain recombines TRBV28 with TRBJ1-4; 9 bases line up with TRBD1. Losses at the gene ends were 4 bases for V and 10 bases for J; bases not matched to a gene: 10. This CDR3 spans 15 amino acids. Per the germline V gene, CDR1 is MDHEN and CDR2 is SYDVKM. The chain's CDR3 is CASSSPQGAGGKLFF. CDR3 bases: TGTGCCAGCAGTTCCCCACAGGGGGCTGGCGGAAAACTGTTTTTT. Looking up the rest from reference TRBV28 and TRBJ1-4 gives the full variable domain: DVKVTQSSRYLVKRTGEKVFLECVQDMDHENMFWYRQDPGLGLRLIYFSYDVKMKEKGDIPEGYSVSREKKERFSLILESASTNQTSMYLCASSSPQGAGGKLFFGSGTQLSVL.

CDR3 sequence: CASSRNSGGAFF. CDR3 nucleotide sequence: TGTGCCAGCAGTAGGAATTCCGGGGGAGCTTTCTTT. V gene TRBV9 combines with J gene TRBJ1-1; possibly TRBD1 for D (5 bases). The CDR3 is 12 amino acids. V gave up 5 bases and J gave up 10 bases, with 15 bases separating them. CDR1 SGDLS and CDR2 YYNGEE come from the germline V gene. Supplemented by reference TRBV9 and TRBJ1-1, the full variable domain reads DSGVTQTPKHLITATGQRVTLRCSPRSGDLSVYWYQQSLDQGLQFLIQYYNGEERAKGNILERFSAQQFPDLHSELNLSSLELGDSALYFCASSRNSGGAFFGQGTRLTVV.

This chain uses TRBV2 with TRBJ2-1, with D uncertain. Germline-derived CDR1 and CDR2 are SNHLY and FYNNEI. V lost 1 base and J 6 bases, leaving 13 bases between the germline ends. This CDR3 region has 15 residues. CDR3 sequence reads: CASSEDVVSGNEQFF. CDR3 DNA sequence: TGTGCCAGCAGTGAAGACGTAGTTTCGGGCAATGAGCAGTTCTTC. Full variable domain (remainder filled in from reference TRBV2 and TRBJ2-1): EPEVTQTPSHQVTQMGQEVILRCVPISNHLYFYWYRQILGQKVEFLVSFYNNEISEKSEIFDDQFSVERPDGSNFTLKIRSTKLEDSAMYFCASSEDVVSGNEQFFGPGTRLTVL.

CDR3 DNA sequence: TGTGCCAGCAGCTCACAGGGGAGCGCAGATACGCAGTATTTT. Translation: CASSSQGSADTQYF. The chain employs TRBV11-3 and TRBJ2-3, with 7 bases identical to TRBD1. The J segment lost 4 bases and the V segment lost 4 bases, leaving 5 bases of the junction unmatched. The CDR3 is 14 amino acids. Per germline, CDR1 SGHNT and CDR2 YENEEA. Combining the CDR3 with reference TRBV11-3 and TRBJ2-3 gives the whole variable domain EAGVVQSPRYKIIEKKQPVAFWCNPISGHNTLYWYLQNLGQGPELLIRYENEEAVDDSQLPKDRFSAERLKGVDSTLKIQPAELGDSAVYLCASSSQGSADTQYFGPGTRLTVL.

This rearrangement joins TRBV20-1 to TRBJ1-6, with a weak D call TRBD1 (6 bases). Trimming removed 3 bases from V and 6 bases from J, with 18 bases in between. The germline V gene has CDR1 DFQATT and CDR2 SNEGSKA (reference sequence). The CDR3 extends over 16 amino acids. CDR3 nucleotide sequence: TGCAGTGCTAGTAGAGGGTCGGGGGGCGGTAATTCACCCCTCCACTTT. Residues: CSASRGSGGGNSPLHF.

This chain joins TRBV27 and TRBJ2-4, with D maybe TRBD1 (5 bases). This CDR3 contains 13 residues. Per the germline V gene, CDR1 is MNHEY and CDR2 is SMNVEV (reference sequence). The V end was cut by 4 bases, the J end by 1 base, with 5 bases between. For the CDR3, the DNA is TGTGCCAGCAGTTCAGGGGCCAAAAACATTCAGTACTTC. It is translated as CASSSGAKNIQYF.

The rearrangement uses TRBV21-1 and TRBJ2-1; the listed D gene, TRBD2, was not tested against the DNA. TRBV21-1 is a documented pseudogene. The CDR3 consists of 17 residues. This CDR3 is CASSIDDGESSYNEQFF. The CDR3 coding sequence is TGTGCCAGCAGCATAGACGACGGGGAGAGCTCCTACAATGAGCAGTTCTTC.

The chain couples TRBV5-4 to TRBJ2-1; tentative D call: TRBD2 (5 bases). The CDR3 loop spans 15 amino acids. From germline, CDR1 is SGHNT and CDR2 YYREEE (reference sequence). V was trimmed by 0 bases and J by 7 bases, leaving 14 bases between them. In nucleotides, the CDR3 is TGTGCCAGCAGCTTGGCGGGGAACTCGGGTAATGAGCAGTTCTTC. Amino acids: CASSLAGNSGNEQFF.

The chain is built from TRBV5-1 and TRBJ2-3; TRBD1 might be the D (6 bases). The germline V gene has CDR1 SGHRS and CDR2 YFSETQ. V was cut by 0 bases and J by 2 bases, with 13 bases left in between. The CDR3 totals 16 residues. The CDR3 protein is CASSLAGQSHTDTQYF. The CDR3 bases are TGCGCCAGCAGCTTGGCCGGACAGTCCCACACAGATACGCAGTATTTT.

This clone came up a few times. The chain is built from TRBV21-1 and TRBJ2-5; the table assigns TRBD1, which was not confirmed against the DNA. TRBV21-1 is designated a pseudogene. The CDR3 length is 15 residues. CDR3 in DNA: TGTGCCAGCAGCAAAGGTACAGGGGGTAAGGAGACCCAGTACTTC. Amino acids: CASSKGTGGKETQYF.

This clone was picked up one time. The rearrangement links TRBV6-4 to TRBJ2-3; 10 nucleotides align to TRBD1. CDR1 and CDR2 from the germline V gene are MRHNA and SNTAGT. The CDR3 is 15 amino acids. V was clipped by 4 bases and J by 2 bases; unmatched bases: 3. The CDR3 loop is CASSGGTGVTDTQYF. For the CDR3, the DNA is TGTGCCAGCAGTGGGGGGACAGGGGTCACAGATACGCAGTATTTT.

This chain links TRBV7-2 with TRBJ2-2; 11 bases agree with TRBD2. V shed 5 bases, J shed 4 bases, and the junction held 9 bases outside the gene matches. The CDR3 sequence is 17 residues long. The germline V gene has CDR1 SGHTA and CDR2 FQGNSA. CDR3 DNA sequence: TGTGCCAGCAGCCAAGAGGGACTAGCGGTCCGCACCGGGGAGCTGTTTTTT. It translates to CASSQEGLAVRTGELFF.

The V gene is TRBV18, the J gene TRBJ2-2, with 9 bases aligning to TRBD1. The ends lost 3 bases at V and 3 bases at J; junction bases unmatched: 5. The CDR3 has 16 amino acids. Germline V CDR1 and CDR2: KGHSH, LQKENI. CDR3 protein: CASSPRTGEDTGELFF. In DNA, the CDR3 is TGTGCCAGCTCACCTAGGACAGGGGAAGACACCGGGGAGCTGTTTTTT.

The chain employs TRBV6-5 and TRBJ1-1; D not certain. The germline V gene has CDR1 MNHEY and CDR2 SVGAGI. This CDR3 comprises 13 residues. The germline V and J ends were trimmed by 6 bases and 0 bases, with 8 bases remaining between them. CDR3 DNA sequence: TGTGCCAGCAGAACTTACGTGAACACTGAAGCTTTCTTT. Its translation: CASRTYVNTEAFF.

This chain links TRBV19 with TRBJ1-6, with a tentative D call TRBD1 (6 bases). V was shortened by 3 bases and J by 2 bases, with 8 bases between the two germline ends. Germline values: CDR1 LNHDA, CDR2 SQIVND (reference sequence). CDR3 length equals 15 residues. CDR3 sequence (DNA): TGTGCCAGTAGTATTCGGGACACCTATAATTCACCCCTCCACTTT. Its translation: CASSIRDTYNSPLHF.

With regard to this clone: The junction differs from germline at one of its ends, possibly a read error. The chain uses TRBV6-2 or TRBV6-3 and TRBJ2-5; 8 bases align to TRBD2. The CDR3 runs 15 residues. Germline CDR1 and CDR2: MNHEY and SVGEGT. The CDR3 spells CASSSRGLGAEAQYF. For the CDR3, the DNA is TGTGCCAGCAGTTCCCGGGGACTAGGGGCAGAGGCCCAGTACTTC.

V usage is TRBV2 and J usage is TRBJ2-7, with D perhaps matching TRBD2 (5 bases). CDR1 is SNHLY, CDR2 FYNNEI, per germline. V lost 6 bases and J lost 2, with 11 bases in between. The CDR3 loop spans 13 amino acids. CDR3 nucleotide sequence: TGTGCCAGCAGGGACTTCACAACCTACGAGCAGTACGTC. Its protein product is CASRDFTTYEQYV.

This clone is a singleton in its sample. This chain links TRBV6-5 with TRBJ2-5, with TRBD2 as a possible D gene (7 bases). V lost 1 base to trimming and J lost 4 bases, with 10 bases between them. The CDR3 sequence is 14 residues long. Germline CDR1 reads MNHEY; CDR2 reads SVGAGI. The CDR3 region is CASSYWGGLETQYF. CDR3 DNA sequence: TGTGCCAGCAGTTACTGGGGGGGCTTAGAGACCCAGTACTTC.

The chain is built from TRBV6-5 and TRBJ2-5; 9 bases are a match to TRBD1. CDR3 size: 15 residues. V trimming: 4 bases; J trimming: 3 bases; junction bases outside the gene matches: 6. The germline V gene has CDR1 MNHEY and CDR2 SVGAGI. CDR3 in amino acids: CASSLQGAGEETQYF. The CDR3, as DNA: TGTGCCAGCAGTTTACAGGGGGCAGGGGAAGAGACCCAGTACTTC.

The J gene is TRBJ1-1, the V gene TRBV28; TRBD1 aligns across 7 bases. J was trimmed by 7 bases and V by 7 bases; bases with no gene match: 15. In germline, CDR1 is MDHEN, CDR2 SYDVKM. The CDR3 is made up of 15 amino acids. As DNA, the CDR3 is TGTGCCAGCACCCCGCCGGGGACAGTGACGAGTGAAGCTTTCTTT. This gives the protein CASTPPGTVTSEAFF. Variable domain in full (rest from reference TRBV28 and TRBJ1-1): DVKVTQSSRYLVKRTGEKVFLECVQDMDHENMFWYRQDPGLGLRLIYFSYDVKMKEKGDIPEGYSVSREKKERFSLILESASTNQTSMYLCASTPPGTVTSEAFFGQGTRLTVV.

The chain couples TRBV5-4 to TRBJ1-2, with a weak D call TRBD1 (5 bases). CDR1 SGHNT and CDR2 YYREEE come from the germline V gene (reference sequence). The CDR3 runs to 13 residues. V was cut by 4 bases and J by 6 bases, with 13 bases left in between. Here the CDR3 reads CASSQDSYNGYTF. The CDR3, as DNA: TGTGCCAGCAGCCAAGACAGCTATAATGGCTACACCTTC.

The rearrangement links TRBV24-1 to TRBJ2-7; no definite D call. V lost 5 bases and J 0 bases, leaving 4 bases between the germline ends. This CDR3 comprises 12 residues. Germline assignment: CDR1 KGHDR and CDR2 SFDVKD. CDR3 protein: CATSGGSYEQYF. The CDR3 DNA reads TGTGCCACCAGTGGCGGCTCCTACGAGCAGTACTTC.

To note about this clone: The sample contains more than one DNA sequence encoding this CDR3. V is TRBV5-1 and J is TRBJ1-2, with D possibly TRBD1 on 6 matching bases. This CDR3 is 13 amino acids long. V lost 0 bases and J 6 bases, leaving 9 bases between the germline ends. The germline CDR1 and CDR2 sequences are SGHRS and YFSETQ. The CDR3 spells CASSLAGVDGYTF. For the CDR3, the DNA is TGCGCCAGCAGCTTGGCAGGGGTGGATGGCTACACCTTC. The variable domain in full, with the rest retrieved from reference TRBV5-1 and TRBJ1-2, is KAGVTQTPRYLIKTRGQQVTLSCSPISGHRSVSWYQQTPGQGLQFLFEYFSETQRNKGNFPGRFSGRQFSNSRSEMNVSTLELGDSALYLCASSLAGVDGYTFGSGTRLTVV.

The rearrangement links TRBV11-2 to TRBJ2-7, with D perhaps TRBD1 (6 bases). CDR3 size: 15 residues. V gave up 2 bases and J gave up 0 bases, with 11 bases separating them. Germline V gives CDR1 SGHAT, CDR2 FQNNGV. CDR3 in DNA: TGTGCCAGCAGCTTAACCGGCAGGGGCTCCTACGAGCAGTACGTC. As protein: CASSLTGRGSYEQYV.

This clone was found once. The chain links TRBV28 to TRBJ2-1, with 7 bases aligning to TRBD1. The CDR3 totals 15 residues. V lost 2 bases to trimming and J lost 10 bases; unmatched junction nucleotides: 11. Per germline, CDR1 MDHEN and CDR2 SYDVKM. The CDR3 spells CASSLSPGQSGEQFF. CDR3 nucleotides: TGTGCCAGCAGTTTAAGCCCGGGACAGAGCGGCGAGCAGTTCTTC.

This sequence joins TRBV2 and TRBJ1-1; D may be TRBD1 (6 bases). In germline, CDR1 is SNHLY, CDR2 FYNNEI. V gave up 2 bases and J gave up 1 base, with 8 bases separating them. The CDR3 length is 14 residues. CDR3 residues: CASSEQGQNTEAFF. The CDR3 DNA sequence: TGTGCCAGCAGTGAACAGGGGCAGAACACTGAAGCTTTCTTT.

The rearrangement links TRBV2 to TRBJ2-1; maybe TRBD2 (6 bases). Germline CDR1 and CDR2: SNHLY and FYNNEI. V lost 4 bases and J 1 base, leaving 11 bases between the germline ends. The CDR3 sequence is 15 residues long. The CDR3 DNA is TGTGCCAGCAGTGTAAGTGGGGGGTCCTACAATGAGCAGTTCTTC. It translates to CASSVSGGSYNEQFF.

This clone was found once. V is TRBV6-2 or TRBV6-3 and J is TRBJ2-4, with D possibly being TRBD2 (7 bases). CDR1 MNHEY and CDR2 SVGEGT come from the germline V gene. Trimming cost V 2 bases and J 7 bases, with 12 bases left between them. The CDR3 runs to 14 residues. Here the CDR3 reads CASSYGGAVNIQYF. The CDR3 nucleotides read TGTGCCAGCAGTTACGGGGGGGCAGTCAACATTCAGTACTTC.